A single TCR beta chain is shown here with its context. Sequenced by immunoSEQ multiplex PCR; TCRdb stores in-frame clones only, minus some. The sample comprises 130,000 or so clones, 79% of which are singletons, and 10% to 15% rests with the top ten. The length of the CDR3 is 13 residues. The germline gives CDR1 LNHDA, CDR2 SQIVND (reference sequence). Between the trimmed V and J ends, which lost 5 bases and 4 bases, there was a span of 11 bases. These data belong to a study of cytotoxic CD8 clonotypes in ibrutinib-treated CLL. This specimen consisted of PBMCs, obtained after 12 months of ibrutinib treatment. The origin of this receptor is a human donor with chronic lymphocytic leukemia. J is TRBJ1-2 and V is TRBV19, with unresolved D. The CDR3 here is CASSFQQSYGYTF. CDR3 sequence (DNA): TGTGCCAGTAGTTTCCAGCAGAGCTATGGCTACACCTTC.